This TCR beta chain was identified during a study of blood T cell repertoires in COVID-19. Study in general: Samples came from the United States, Italy and Spain, spanning acute and convalescent COVID-19.

Participants, roughly 18 to 90 years old, spanned around 25 US areas. Participant-reported clinical history was the basis for cohort assignment. Germline loops: CDR1 SQVTM, CDR2 ANQGSEA. V lost 3 bases and J lost 1, with 15 bases in between. CDR3 length equals 15 residues. In the original processing: Estimated nucleated cell counts came from reference gene primer amplification. Clones were sequenced by immunoSEQ multiplex PCR, and TCRdb holds only the in-frame ones, with some missing. D and trimming come from the DNA, and the V and J calls and clone size come from that table. The sample lists roughly 430,000 clones, 70% to 90% seen once, with 2% to 2.5% in the top ten.

Sequencing was performed on PBMCs or T cells enriched from blood (not recorded which). V is TRBV29-1 and J is TRBJ1-2; TRBD1 is a possible D gene (5 bases). This clonotype originated in a woman aged 40 to 55 with acute COVID-19. Written as DNA, the CDR3 is TGCAGCGTTGACCATGGGGGGGGAGATAACTATGGCTACACCTTC. Its protein product is CSVDHGGGDNYGYTF.